These 10 T cell receptor beta chains were all obtained from the same sample, sequenced in a study of blood T cell repertoires in COVID-19. TCRdb's copy holds only in-frame clones and misses some; the assay was immunoSEQ multiplex PCR. The sample consists of more than 60,000 clones, roughly 80% of them appearing once. The sample consisted of peripheral blood. The receptors stem from a human donor in a cohort sampled during active COVID-19.

The genes are TRBV9 and TRBJ1-2; 10 bases are a match to TRBD1. The CDR3 sequence is 15 residues long. The trim removed 0 bases at V and 10 bases at J, leaving 9 bases unmatched. Germline CDR1 is SGDLS and CDR2 is YYNGEE. CDR3 loop: CASSVVIGTGEIYTF. The DNA of the CDR3 is TGTGCCAGCAGCGTAGTTATTGGGACAGGGGAGATCTACACCTTC.

The chain joins TRBV3-1 (or the pseudogene TRBV3-2) to TRBJ2-3, with D perhaps matching TRBD2 (5 bases). The CDR3 sequence is 15 residues long. Per germline, CDR1 LGHDT and CDR2 YNNKEL (reference sequence). Trimming removed 2 bases at V and 1 base at J, with 10 bases between. The CDR3 DNA reads TGTGCCAGCAGCCAACTCGCCGGGGGCACAGATACGCAGTATTTT. It is translated as CASSQLAGGTDTQYF.

The V and J genes are TRBV12-5 and TRBJ1-2, with D unresolved. The germline V gene has CDR1 LGHNT and CDR2 FRNRAP. CDR3 length: 13 amino acids. V lost 3 bases, J lost 2 bases, and 7 bases lay in between. CDR3 protein: CASGLHTNYGYTF. CDR3 bases: TGTGCTAGTGGTTTACATACCAACTATGGCTACACCTTC.

V and J are TRBV7-8 and TRBJ1-2; TRBD1 might be the D (6 bases). V shed 2 bases and J shed 5 bases, with 9 bases lying between them. Germline lookup yields CDR1 SGHVS and CDR2 FQNEAQ. CDR3 length equals 13 residues. The DNA for the CDR3 is TGTGCCAGCAGCTTAAAACAGGGTTATGGCTACACCTTC. It translates to CASSLKQGYGYTF.

The V and J genes are TRBV12-3 or TRBV12-4 and TRBJ1-6; D uncertain. Trimming shortened V by 4 bases and J by 7 bases, and 5 bases separated the two germline ends. This CDR3 is 12 amino acids long. CDR3: CASSSANSPLHF. DNA of the CDR3: TGTGCCAGCAGTTCTGCGAATTCACCCCTCCACTTT.

The J gene is TRBJ1-1, the V gene TRBV20-1, with D tentatively TRBD1 (6 bases). Per the germline V gene, CDR1 is DFQATT and CDR2 is SNEGSKA (reference sequence). The CDR3 length is 15 residues. The V end lost 3 bases, the J end lost 2 bases, and 16 bases lay between the germline ends. CDR3 nucleotides: TGCAGTGCTAGTGCTATCCGGGACACCAACACTGAAGCTTTCTTT. It codes for CSASAIRDTNTEAFF.

This rearrangement joins TRBV30 to TRBJ2-2; 7 nucleotides match TRBD2. The CDR3 is made up of 12 amino acids. Germline CDR1 and CDR2: GTSNPN and SVGIG (reference sequence). Trimming cost V 5 bases and J 7 bases; bases outside gene matches: 4. CDR3 in DNA: TGTGCCTGGGCCCCTAGCGGCGGGGAGCTGTTTTTT. It codes for CAWAPSGGELFF.

Here the CDR3 reads CASSLTQGARNEKLFF. In DNA, the CDR3 is TGTGCCAGCAGCTTAACACAGGGGGCACGTAATGAAAAACTGTTTTTT. This chain links TRBV11-3 with TRBJ1-4; TRBD1 matches at 9 bases. J lost 4 bases, V lost 2 bases, and 5 bases had no gene match. The CDR3 runs to 16 residues. Germline loops: CDR1 SGHNT, CDR2 YENEEA.

The rearrangement links TRBV7-9 to TRBJ1-4; D possibly corresponds to TRBD1 (6 bases). The CDR3 length is 14 residues. Germline assignment: CDR1 SEHNR and CDR2 FQNEAQ (reference sequence). Between the trimmed V and J ends, which lost 5 bases and 8 bases, there was a span of 15 bases. The DNA of the CDR3 is TGTGCCAGCAGCGATAACAGGGAAGGAGAAAAACTGTTTTTT. This encodes CASSDNREGEKLFF.

The chain is built from TRBV11-2 and TRBJ1-1; D possibly corresponds to TRBD1 (5 bases). The CDR3 runs to 15 residues. Trimming left V 5 bases short and J 5 bases short, with 18 bases between. Germline V CDR1 and CDR2: SGHAT, FQNNGV. The CDR3 DNA reads as TGTGCCAGCAGCCCCAGGACACGGGGGAGGACTGAAGCTTTCTTT. This translates into CASSPRTRGRTEAFF.